These 4 T cell receptor beta chains share one sample of origin, sequenced in a study of blood T cell repertoires in COVID-19 (TCRdb year 2020). The library relied on the immunoSEQ multiplex PCR assay. Sourced from immuneACCESS, this table was stored by TCRdb with only in-frame sequences that have V and J called. A share of the clones is absent; for the studies checked, an unresolved V gene accounts for under half, and the remainder has no known explanation. The sample table records approximately 250,000 clones; approximately 84% of these occur just once. Around 0.97% of the sample rests with the top ten. The specimen sequenced was peripheral blood. The receptors come from a man aged 35 to 55 with acute or convalescent COVID-19.

The chain links TRBV9 to TRBJ2-3; 7 nucleotides match TRBD1. With V trimmed by 4 bases and J by 6 bases, 8 bases remained unmatched. This CDR3 contains 14 residues. The germline CDR1 and CDR2 sequences are SGDLS and YYNGEE. The CDR3 here is CASSPWTGLDTQYF. The CDR3, as DNA: TGTGCCAGCAGCCCCTGGACAGGTCTGGATACGCAGTATTTT.

The rearrangement uses TRBV6-5 and TRBJ1-4; 7 nucleotides align to TRBD1. Germline V gene data show CDR1 as MNHEY and CDR2 as SVGAGI. J was trimmed by 3 bases and V by 6 bases; bases with no gene match: 4. This CDR3 is built from 14 residues. CDR3 in amino acids: CASRPGQSNEKLFF. In DNA, the CDR3 is TGTGCCAGCAGGCCGGGACAGTCTAATGAAAAACTGTTTTTT.

The chain employs TRBV2 and TRBJ2-7; 7 bases fit TRBD1. With V trimmed by 7 bases and J by 5 bases, 5 bases remained unmatched. The CDR3 is 12 residues long. Germline V CDR1 and CDR2: SNHLY, FYNNEI. The CDR3 region has the DNA TGTGCCAGCAAACCAGGGGGTAACGAGCAGTACTTC. It encodes CASKPGGNEQYF.

The chain carries TRBV18 and TRBJ1-6; D might be TRBD1 (6 bases). The CDR3 runs to 14 residues. V was pared by 3 bases and J by 5 bases, with 8 bases between. Germline-derived CDR1 and CDR2 are KGHSH and LQKENI. The chain's CDR3 is CASSPGQHNSPLHF. CDR3 in DNA: TGTGCCAGCTCACCGGGACAACATAATTCACCCCTCCACTTT.